This paragraph reports one T cell receptor (beta chain). Assay: immunoSEQ multiplex PCR; the TCRdb copy retains only in-frame clones and omits some. The table lists under 45,000 clones, 85% of them singletons. These data are taken from a study of OX40 agonist ivuxolimab in advanced cancers. In the study overall: Males comprised 82.7% of the group, whose mean age was about 61 years (range roughly 20 to 85). Two cutaneous melanoma patients and one hepatocellular carcinoma patient, three in all, had partial responses.

Trimming left V 5 bases short and J 0 bases short, with 17 bases between. The CDR3 sequence is 18 residues long. Germline CDR1 and CDR2: MDHEN and SYDVKM. The input for sequencing was CD4+ or CD8+ T cells sorted from blood, taken in a trial of the OX40 agonist ivuxolimab. The receptor was isolated from an adult with an advanced solid tumor such as melanoma, head and neck, liver or kidney cancer. The genes are TRBV28 and TRBJ1-6; D remains ambiguous. For the CDR3, the DNA is TGTGCCAGCAGTCGTTCGACCGGGTTTGGCTCCTATAATTCACCCCTCCACTTT. Protein: CASSRSTGFGSYNSPLHF.